The clone carrying this T cell receptor beta chain has only a few counts. Primers: 60 Vbeta forward and 13 Jbeta reverse. Data came from immunoSEQ multiplex PCR; TCRdb stores just in-frame clones and leaves some out. The sample has tens of thousands of clones, about three quarters seen once. CDR1 and CDR2 (germline): MNHEY, SVGAGI. Trimming cost V 0 bases and J 5 bases; bases outside gene matches: 0. This CDR3 region has 15 residues. The sample comes from a study of cytomegalovirus exposure and HLA in healthy donors. The chain has TRBV6-5 and TRBJ2-1; 11 bases line up with TRBD2. The sequence came from a young woman in good health and CMV-seropositive. The sample consisted of PBMCs. The CDR3 DNA reads as TGTGCCAGCAGTTACTCGGGACTAGCGGACAATGAGCAGTTCTTC. Its protein is CASSYSGLADNEQFF.